The clone carrying this T cell receptor (beta chain) was counted ten times or more. The CDR3 is 13 amino acids. CDR1 LGHNA and CDR2 YSLEER come from the germline V gene. The ends were cut back, 2 bases at V and 9 bases at J, with 11 bases in the middle. For TCRbeta, the library was prepared with unique molecular identifiers. MiXCR, applied by TCRdb to the PCR reads, yields one record per CDR3 protein. The sample has roughly 500,000 distinct CDR3 sequences; under 15% are singletons. These data come from a study of T-cell reconstitution after alpha-beta-depleted transplantation in children. The chain recombines TRBV4-3 with TRBJ2-1; D is uncertain. This TCR derives from a human donor who donated a stem cell graft to a child with combined immunodeficiency. This material consisted of PBMCs from the stem cell graft donor, taken from the stem cell graft. The CDR3 sequence: CASSQSVAFEQFF. As DNA, the CDR3 is TGCGCCAGCAGCCAAAGTGTCGCTTTTGAGCAGTTCTTC.